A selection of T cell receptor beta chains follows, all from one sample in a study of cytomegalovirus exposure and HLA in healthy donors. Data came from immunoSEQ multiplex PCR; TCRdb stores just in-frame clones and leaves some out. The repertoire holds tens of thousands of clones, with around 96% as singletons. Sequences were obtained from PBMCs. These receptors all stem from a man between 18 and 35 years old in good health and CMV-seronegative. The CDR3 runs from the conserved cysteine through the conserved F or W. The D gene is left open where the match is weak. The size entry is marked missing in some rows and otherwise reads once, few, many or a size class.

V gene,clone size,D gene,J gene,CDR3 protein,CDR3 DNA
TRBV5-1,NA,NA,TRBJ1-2,CASRPDRANYGYTF,TGCGCCAGCAGACCCGACAGAGCTAACTATGGCTACACCTTC
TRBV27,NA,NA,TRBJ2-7,CASSLRGVSSYEQYF,TGTGCCAGCAGCCTCAGGGGGGTCTCCTCCTACGAGCAGTACTTC
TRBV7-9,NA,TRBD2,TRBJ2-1,CASSSPGLAGGGYNEQFF,TGTGCCAGCAGCTCACCGGGACTAGCGGGAGGGGGGTACAATGAGCAGTTCTTC
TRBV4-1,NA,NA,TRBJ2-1,CASSQDFPGDEQFF,TGCGCCAGCAGCCAAGATTTCCCCGGGGATGAGCAGTTCTTC
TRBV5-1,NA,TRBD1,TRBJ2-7,CASSPGQGAYEQYF,TGCGCCAGCAGCCCGGGACAGGGGGCCTACGAGCAGTACTTC
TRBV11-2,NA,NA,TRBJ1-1,CASSLLGGYTEAFF,TGTGCCAGCAGCTTACTCGGAGGTTACACTGAAGCTTTCTTT
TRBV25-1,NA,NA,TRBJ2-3,CASRASTDTQYF,TGTGCCAGCAGGGCCAGCACAGATACGCAGTATTTT
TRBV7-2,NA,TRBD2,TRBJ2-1,CASSLGLAVYNEQFF,TGTGCCAGCAGCTTAGGACTAGCGGTCTACAATGAGCAGTTCTTC
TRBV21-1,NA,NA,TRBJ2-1,CASSKSGTAESPFLYEQFF,TGTGCCAGCAGTAAATCCGGGACAGCAGAAAGCCCGTTTTTGTATGAGCAGTTCTTC
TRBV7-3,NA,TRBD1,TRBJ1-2,CASSQRDREKAYTF,TGTGCCAGCAGCCAACGGGACAGGGAAAAGGCGTACACCTTC
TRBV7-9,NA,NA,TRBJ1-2,CASSKGVGADYGYTF,TGTGCCAGCAGTAAAGGGGTGGGGGCCGACTATGGCTACACCTTC
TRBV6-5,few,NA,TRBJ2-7,CASSPQPSYEQYF,TGTGCCAGCAGCCCACAGCCGTCCTACGAGCAGTACTTC
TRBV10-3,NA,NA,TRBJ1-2,CAISESPDSESDYGYTF,TGTGCCATCAGTGAGTCCCCGGACAGCGAAAGCGACTATGGCTACACCTTC
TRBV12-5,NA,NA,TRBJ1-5,CASGLNVGASNQPQHF,TGTGCTAGTGGTTTGAACGTAGGAGCGAGCAATCAGCCCCAGCATTTT
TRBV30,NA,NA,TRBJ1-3,CAWSVNRHSGNTIYF,TGTGCCTGGAGTGTAAACAGACACTCTGGAAACACCATATATTTT
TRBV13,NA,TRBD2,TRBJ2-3,CASTQTSGNADTQYF,TGTGCCAGCACGCAGACTAGCGGGAATGCAGATACGCAGTATTTT
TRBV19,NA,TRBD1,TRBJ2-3,CATKTGGVPYGTDTQYF,TGTGCCACTAAGACAGGGGGAGTTCCTTATGGCACAGATACGCAGTATTTT
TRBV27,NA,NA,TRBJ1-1,CASRTVGGWTEAFF,TGTGCCAGCAGGACAGTTGGGGGGTGGACTGAAGCTTTCTTT
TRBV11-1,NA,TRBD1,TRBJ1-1,CASSFDRGVNTEAFF,TGTGCCAGCAGCTTTGACAGGGGGGTGAACACTGAAGCTTTCTTT
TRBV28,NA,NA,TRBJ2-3,CASQQADTQYF,TGTGCCAGCCAACAAGCAGATACGCAGTATTTT
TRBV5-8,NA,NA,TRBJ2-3,CASSARGTDTQYF,TGTGCCAGCAGTGCTCGGGGGACAGATACGCAGTATTTT
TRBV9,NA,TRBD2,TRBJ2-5,CASGRASGSWETQYF,TGTGCCAGCGGTAGGGCTAGCGGGAGTTGGGAGACCCAGTACTTC
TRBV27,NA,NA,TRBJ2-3,CASSRWIGAGGTDTQYF,TGTGCCAGCAGTCGCTGGATTGGGGCTGGGGGCACAGATACGCAGTATTTT
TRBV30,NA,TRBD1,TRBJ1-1,CAWRDRDTEAFF,TGTGCCTGGAGGGACAGGGACACTGAAGCTTTCTTT
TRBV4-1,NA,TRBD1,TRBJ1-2,CASSQVGTGVGYTF,TGCGCCAGCAGCCAAGTTGGGACAGGGGTAGGCTACACCTTC
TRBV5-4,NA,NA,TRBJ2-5,CASSPDSFGIQETQYF,TGTGCCAGCAGCCCGGACAGCTTCGGCATACAAGAGACCCAGTACTTC
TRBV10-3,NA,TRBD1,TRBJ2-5,CAIRTGTGAETQYF,TGTGCCATCAGGACCGGGACAGGGGCAGAGACCCAGTACTTC
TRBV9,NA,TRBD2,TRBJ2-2,CASSEGLVHTGELFF,TGTGCCAGCAGCGAGGGACTAGTCCACACCGGGGAGCTGTTTTTT
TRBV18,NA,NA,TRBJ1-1,CASSPSQESEAFF,TGTGCCAGCTCACCATCGCAGGAATCTGAAGCTTTCTTT
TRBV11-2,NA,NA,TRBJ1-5,CASSPSGWGNQPQHF,TGTGCCAGCAGCCCAAGCGGGTGGGGCAATCAGCCCCAGCATTTT